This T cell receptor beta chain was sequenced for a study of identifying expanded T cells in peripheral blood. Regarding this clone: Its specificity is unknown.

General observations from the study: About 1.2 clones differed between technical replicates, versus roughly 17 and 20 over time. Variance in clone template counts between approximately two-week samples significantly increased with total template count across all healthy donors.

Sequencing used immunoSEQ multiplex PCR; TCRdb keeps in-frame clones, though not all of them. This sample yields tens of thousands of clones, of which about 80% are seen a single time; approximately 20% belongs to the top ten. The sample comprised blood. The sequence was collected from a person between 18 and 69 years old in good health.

DNA for the CDR3: TGTGCCAGCAGCTTAGCCGCTAGCGCCCTCTCCTACAATGAGCAGTTCTTC. Encoded protein: CASSLAASALSYNEQFF. J is TRBJ2-1 and V is TRBV11-2; weak D call: TRBD2 (6 bases). In germline, CDR1 is SGHAT, CDR2 FQNNGV. The CDR3 runs to 17 residues. V shed 1 base and J shed 0 bases, with 13 bases lying between them.